These T cell receptor beta chains were read from a single sample in a study of T cells in Graves' hyperthyroidism and ophthalmopathy. TCRdb used MiXCR to reprocess the multiplex PCR reads, holding one entry per CDR3 protein. The sample lists hundreds of thousands of distinct CDR3 sequences; around 20% were seen once. Source material: blood. The receptors derive from a man aged 25-45 years with Graves' ophthalmopathy. CDR3s include the opening cysteine and the closing phenylalanine or tryptophan. Each record gives: clone size, D gene, V gene, J gene, CDR3 protein, CDR3 DNA. D genes are given only for firm matches. Clone size, where shown, is once, few, many, or a class for clones that have expanded.

NA,TRBD1,TRBV20-1,TRBJ2-5,CSANRGEKTQYF,TGCAGTGCAAACAGGGGCGAGAAGACCCAGTACTTC
NA,TRBD1,TRBV5-1,TRBJ2-7,CASSFSGQGGFYEQYF,TGCGCCAGCAGCTTTTCGGGACAGGGGGGCTTCTACGAGCAGTACTTC
few,TRBD2,TRBV6-2/TRBV6-3,TRBJ2-1,CASSGALAGGQVEQFF,TGTGCCAGCAGTGGGGCTTTAGCGGGAGGGCAGGTTGAGCAGTTCTTC
few,NA,TRBV6-5,TRBJ1-6,CASSYGAGRANSPLHF,TGTGCCAGCAGTTATGGGGCGGGCAGGGCTAATTCACCCCTCCACTTT
NA,TRBD1,TRBV30,TRBJ2-1,CAWEPGQTYNEQFF,TGTGCCTGGGAGCCGGGACAGACCTACAATGAGCAGTTCTTC
NA,TRBD1,TRBV7-9,TRBJ2-1,CASSSGQGGPNEQFF,TGTGCCAGCAGCTCGGGACAGGGGGGACCCAATGAGCAGTTCTTC
many,TRBD1,TRBV2,TRBJ1-1,CASSSTGEAEAFF,TGTGCCAGCAGTTCGACAGGGGAGGCTGAAGCTTTCTTT
many,TRBD2,TRBV27,TRBJ2-2,CASSLRLAGYTGELFF,TGTGCCAGCAGTCTCCGACTAGCGGGATACACCGGGGAGCTGTTTTTT
NA,TRBD1,TRBV5-1,TRBJ2-7,CASSVGGTGSYEQYF,TGCGCCAGCAGTGTGGGCGGGACAGGCTCCTACGAGCAGTACTTC
NA,NA,TRBV9,TRBJ1-3,CASSVTAGNTIYF,TGTGCCAGCAGCGTTACCGCTGGAAACACCATATATTTT
NA,NA,TRBV12-3/TRBV12-4,TRBJ2-7,CASSVAPFSQYEQYF,TGTGCCAGCAGCGTAGCTCCCTTTTCTCAATACGAGCAGTACTTC
NA,NA,TRBV6-2/TRBV6-3,TRBJ2-5,CASSIPQPQETQYF,TGTGCCAGCAGTATCCCCCAGCCCCAAGAGACCCAGTACTTC
few,TRBD1,TRBV9,TRBJ2-1,CASSPWDSYNEQFF,TGTGCCAGCAGCCCCTGGGACAGTTACAATGAGCAGTTCTTC
NA,NA,TRBV20-1,TRBJ2-5,CSARDPLAEETQYF,TGCAGTGCTAGAGATCCGTTAGCGGAAGAGACCCAGTACTTC
few,NA,TRBV7-2,TRBJ2-5,CASSLAASSRARETQYF,TGTGCCAGCAGCTTAGCGGCCTCCTCTAGAGCAAGAGAGACCCAGTACTTC
NA,NA,TRBV2,TRBJ1-1,CASSYGTWTAMNTEAFF,TGTGCCAGCAGTTACGGAACATGGACAGCGATGAACACTGAAGCTTTCTTT
few,TRBD1,TRBV28,TRBJ1-2,CASSLAGQGAQGYGYTF,TGTGCCAGCAGTTTAGCGGGACAGGGGGCGCAGGGCTATGGCTACACCTTC